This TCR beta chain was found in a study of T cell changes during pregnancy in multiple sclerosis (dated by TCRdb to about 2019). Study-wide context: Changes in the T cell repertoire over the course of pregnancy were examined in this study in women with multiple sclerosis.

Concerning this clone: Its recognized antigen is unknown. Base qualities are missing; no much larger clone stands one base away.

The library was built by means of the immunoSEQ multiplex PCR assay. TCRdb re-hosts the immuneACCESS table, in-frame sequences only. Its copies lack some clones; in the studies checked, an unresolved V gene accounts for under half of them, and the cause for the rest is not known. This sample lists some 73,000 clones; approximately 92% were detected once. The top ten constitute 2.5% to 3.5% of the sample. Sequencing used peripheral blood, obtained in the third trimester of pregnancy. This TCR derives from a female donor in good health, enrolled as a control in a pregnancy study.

The CDR3 here reads CASSQVHPWAGPVGTGELFF. The bases are TGTGCCAGCAGCCAGGTGCACCCTTGGGCTGGGCCCGTGGGCACCGGGGAGCTGTTTTTT. The receptor chain draws on TRBV9 and TRBJ2-2; no confident D gene assignment can be made. Based on the germline V gene, the CDR1 and CDR2 sequences are SGDLS and YYNGEE. The CDR3 spans 20 residues, from the cysteine through the phenylalanine. The entry retains the CDR3 DNA only, 60 bases that are in frame from base 1. V sheds 4 bases and J sheds 4 bases, leaving 29 bases between their ends.